This T cell receptor (beta chain) was documented in a study of cytomegalovirus exposure and HLA in healthy donors. Study results and limitations: A highly shared variant cluster was judged a likely technical artifact. In a later analysis, at a false discovery rate of 0.05, under 20,000 TCR beta sequences were associated with HLA alleles. According to a later analysis, donors in an Asian-associated ancestry cluster reportedly had fewer N-insertions than the approximately 670-donor mean.

The primer mix had 60 Vbeta and 13 Jbeta primers. Assay: immunoSEQ multiplex PCR; the TCRdb copy retains only in-frame clones and omits some. Among under 200,000 clones listed, 75% to 90% were seen once. The ends were cut back, 1 base at V and 6 bases at J, with 11 bases in the middle. The CDR3 consists of 14 residues. CDR1 and CDR2 from the germline V gene are SGHDT and YYEEEE. A remark on this clone: The antigen remains unidentified.

The clonotype originates from a human donor in good health. The genes are TRBV5-6 and TRBJ1-5; no clear D. The sample was PBMCs. This chain's CDR3 is CASSLFGEGQPQHF. For the CDR3, the DNA is TGTGCCAGCAGCTTGTTCGGAGAAGGTCAGCCCCAGCATTTT.